The 23 T cell receptor beta chains below come from one sample, sequenced in a study of blood T cells in healthy people across ages. Combining a sample-barcoded 5' primer with a J-beta primer mix, a second PCR ran for roughly 7 to 12 cycles. TCRdb re-called the 5' RACE reads with MiXCR, one entry per CDR3 protein. Among over a million distinct CDR3 sequences listed, under 55% were seen once. Material: blood. Receptors originate from a woman aged 60-70 years in good health.

The chain employs TRBV10-3 and TRBJ1-2; 8 bases line up with TRBD1. Germline V gene data show CDR1 as ENHRY and CDR2 as SYGVKD. V gave up 4 bases and J gave up 6 bases; unmatched junction bases: 1. This CDR3 has 12 amino acids. The CDR3 reads CAISGTGNGYTF. CDR3 coding DNA: TGTGCCATCAGTGGGACAGGGAATGGCTACACCTTC.

This clonotype was seen a single time. The gene calls are TRBV20-1 and TRBJ2-6, with TRBD1 matching 7 bases. This CDR3 comprises 16 residues. CDR1 is DFQATT, CDR2 SNEGSKA, per germline (reference sequence). The J segment lost 1 base and the V segment lost 6 bases, leaving 9 bases of the junction unmatched. The CDR3: CSAVGQDLSGANVLTF. For the CDR3, the DNA is TGCAGTGCCGTCGGACAGGATCTATCTGGGGCCAACGTCCTGACTTTC.

This clonotype was seen only a few times. The chain has TRBV6-5 and TRBJ2-5, with D maybe TRBD2 (5 bases). CDR1 and CDR2 (germline): MNHEY, SVGAGI. CDR3 length equals 14 residues. V dropped 6 bases and J dropped 2 bases, with 13 bases sitting between them. CDR3 coding DNA: TGTGCCAGCAGGCCCGGGATTTTTCAAGAGACCCAGTACTTC. Residues: CASRPGIFQETQYF.

This clonotype was seen a few times. This chain joins TRBV6-5 and TRBJ2-1; D is tentatively TRBD1 or TRBD2 (6 bases each). The CDR3 covers 11 residues. The V gene lost 10 bases and the J gene lost 7 bases, with 11 bases spanning the gap. Germline CDR1 is MNHEY and CDR2 is SVGAGI. CDR3 sequence (DNA): TGTGCCACCGAAGGGGGGAATGAGCAGTTCTTC. It is translated as CATEGGNEQFF.

This clonotype has more than one count but fewer than ten. The chain carries TRBV6-5 and TRBJ2-7, with TRBD1 identical over 10 bases. With 6 bases clipped from V and 1 base from J, the junction kept 6 bases outside the gene matches. The CDR3 is made up of 15 amino acids. Germline V gives CDR1 MNHEY, CDR2 SVGAGI. The CDR3 DNA is TGTGCCAGCAGAGACCCGGGACAGGGGTCCTACGAGCAGTACTTC. This sequence encodes CASRDPGQGSYEQYF.

As to this clonotype: A much more abundant neighbour one base away suggests this may be a read error. The chain combines TRBV7-9 with TRBJ1-2; a possible D gene is TRBD1 (6 bases). Trimming cost V 5 bases and J 0 bases, with 10 bases left between them. The CDR3 runs to 14 residues. CDR1 SEHNR and CDR2 FQNEAQ come from the germline V gene (reference sequence). DNA for the CDR3: TGTGCCAGCAGCGCAGGGACAACTAACTATGGCTACACCTTC. Translated: CASSAGTTNYGYTF.

This clonotype occurred a few times. The chain joins TRBV3-1 to TRBJ2-4; D is unclear. From germline, CDR1 is LGHDT and CDR2 YNNKEL (reference sequence). The ends were cut back, 1 base at V and 1 base at J, with 11 bases in the middle. CDR3 length: 16 residues. CDR3 amino acids: CASSQATDGAKNIQYF. CDR3 nucleotides: TGTGCCAGCAGCCAAGCTACGGATGGGGCCAAAAACATTCAGTACTTC.

The chain uses TRBV20-1 and TRBJ1-1, with 7 bases fitting TRBD1. CDR3 length equals 13 residues. V trimming: 2 bases; J trimming: 7 bases; junction bases outside the gene matches: 7. CDR1 DFQATT and CDR2 SNEGSKA come from the germline V gene (reference sequence). CDR3 amino acids: CSARQGVFSEAFF. The DNA of the CDR3 is TGCAGTGCTAGACAGGGGGTATTTAGTGAAGCTTTCTTT.

The J gene is TRBJ2-6, the V gene TRBV7-3; 11 bases line up with TRBD1. The CDR3 totals 18 residues. Per the germline V gene, CDR1 is SGHTA and CDR2 is FQGTGA. With 0 bases clipped from V and 4 bases from J, the junction kept 5 bases outside the gene matches. CDR3 coding DNA: TGTGCCAGCAGCTTAACGGGACAGGGGGTGGTAGGGGCCAACGTCCTGACTTTC. This translates into CASSLTGQGVVGANVLTF.

With respect to this clonotype: One base away lies a much larger clone, so this may be a sequencing read error. V usage is TRBV12-3 or TRBV12-4 and J usage is TRBJ2-7, with D possibly matching TRBD1 (5 bases). V lost 10 bases to trimming and J lost 7 bases, with 23 bases between them. The CDR3 is made up of 14 amino acids. The CDR3 loop is CANYHQGLMKEQYF. DNA for the CDR3: TGTGCCAACTACCACCAGGGCCTTATGAAGGAGCAGTACTTC.

The rearrangement links TRBV7-7 to TRBJ2-5, with D tentatively TRBD2 (7 bases). Germline values: CDR1 SSHAT, CDR2 FNYEAQ (reference sequence). V was shortened by 5 bases and J by 7 bases, with 14 bases between the two germline ends. CDR3 length: 13 residues. CDR3 sequence (DNA): TGTGCCAGCAGCCCCTCCGCGGGGGCGACCCAGTACTTC. Its protein product is CASSPSAGATQYF.

This clonotype was seen a handful of times. The chain recombines TRBV7-9 with TRBJ2-3; 10 nucleotides match TRBD2. The germline CDR1 and CDR2 sequences are SEHNR and FQNEAQ (reference sequence). The J segment lost 0 bases and the V segment lost 7 bases, leaving 7 bases of the junction unmatched. This CDR3 spans 16 amino acids. The DNA for the CDR3 is TGTGCCAGCATCCCCCCGGGACTAGCGAGCACAGATACGCAGTATTTT. It encodes CASIPPGLASTDTQYF.

This clonotype was observed once. The rearrangement joins TRBV3-1 to TRBJ2-7; TRBD2 matches 8 bases. This CDR3 contains 20 residues. With V trimmed by 1 base and J by 4 bases, 21 bases remained unmatched. Germline assignment: CDR1 LGHDT and CDR2 YNNKEL (reference sequence). The CDR3 bases are TGTGCCAGCAGCCAAGGTCCCCCGGGCGGGAGCGGGGGTTATCGGTACGAGCAGTACTTC. It is translated as CASSQGPPGGSGGYRYEQYF.

The chain joins TRBV4-1 to TRBJ2-7, with D uncertain. The J call may be mistaken, given a closer DNA end match to TRBJ2-1. The CDR3 has 13 residues. The germline gives CDR1 MGHRA, CDR2 YSYEKL. The CDR3 region is CASSQARWDEQFF. The CDR3 bases are TGCGCCAGCAGCCAAGCTCGTTGGGATGAGCAGTTCTTC.

This rearrangement joins TRBV12-3 or TRBV12-4 to TRBJ2-1; D is possibly TRBD2 (6 bases). V lost 3 bases, J lost 9 bases, and 12 bases lay in between. The CDR3 is 13 residues long. The chain's CDR3 is CASSLVNSGEQFF. CDR3 bases: TGTGCCAGCAGTTTGGTGAATAGCGGTGAGCAGTTCTTC.

The chain employs TRBV6-2 or TRBV6-3 and TRBJ2-6; 8 bases line up with TRBD1. The junction had 3 bases not matched to a gene; V was cut back by 8 bases and J by 0 bases. This CDR3 spans 15 amino acids. Per the germline V gene, CDR1 is MNHEY and CDR2 is SVGEGT. In DNA, the CDR3 is TGTGCCAGCGACAGGGGACACTCTGGGGCCAACGTCCTGACTTTC. Translating gives CASDRGHSGANVLTF.

This clonotype appeared a few times. The chain has TRBV20-1 and TRBJ2-7; 9 nucleotides agree with TRBD1. The CDR3 covers 14 residues. After removal of 5 bases from V and 5 bases from J, the junction contained 10 bases not matched to a gene. The germline CDR1 and CDR2 sequences are DFQATT and SNEGSKA (reference sequence). CDR3 bases: TGCAGTGCTGTCTGGGGACAGGGTGCCCACGAGCAGTACTTC. It translates to CSAVWGQGAHEQYF.

This clonotype was recorded many times. The rearrangement joins TRBV27 to TRBJ2-7; possibly TRBD1 for D (5 bases). The germline V and J ends were trimmed by 5 bases and 1 base, with 9 bases remaining between them. This CDR3 region has 13 residues. The germline V gene encodes CDR1 MNHEY and CDR2 SMNVEV (reference sequence). The CDR3 loop is CASSPDTSYEQYF. The DNA of the CDR3 is TGTGCCAGCAGTCCGGACACATCCTACGAGCAGTACTTC.

This clonotype was seen a handful of times. The V and J genes are TRBV28 and TRBJ1-5; possible D gene TRBD1, 6 bases. The CDR3 is made up of 17 amino acids. Trimming stripped 6 bases from V and 6 bases from J, with 24 bases between. Germline V CDR1 and CDR2: MDHEN, SYDVKM. The CDR3 sequence is CASSSPVLGGASQPQHF. For the CDR3, the DNA is TGTGCCAGCAGCTCACCCGTCTTGGGGGGGGCAAGTCAGCCCCAGCATTTT.

This clonotype was detected only a few times. This clone may be a read error of a much larger clone one base away. The chain combines TRBV27 with TRBJ2-6; D unclear. Germline V CDR1 and CDR2: MNHEY, SMNVEV (reference sequence). This CDR3 has 18 amino acids. V gave up 0 bases and J gave up 0 bases, with 12 bases separating them. The CDR3 region is CASSLSIQARSGANVLTF. The CDR3 DNA is TGTGCCAGCAGTTTATCGATCCAGGCCCGCTCTGGGGCCAACGTCCTGACTTTC.

The genes are TRBV20-1 and TRBJ2-3; D ambiguous. The V and J ends lost 0 bases and 6 bases respectively, with 7 bases between them. CDR3 length equals 12 residues. CDR1 and CDR2 from the germline V gene are DFQATT and SNEGSKA (reference sequence). The CDR3: CSARDLKDTQYF. As DNA, the CDR3 is TGCAGTGCTAGAGATCTGAAGGATACGCAGTATTTT.

The chain combines TRBV7-7 with TRBJ2-5; weak D call: TRBD2 (6 bases). The DNA end is more similar to TRBJ2-7, so the J call may be wrong. The germline V gene encodes CDR1 SSHAT and CDR2 FNYEAQ (reference sequence). This CDR3 region has 12 residues. The CDR3 DNA is TGTGCTAGCGGCCCAAAAAACTACGAGCAGTACTTC. It encodes CASGPKNYEQYF.

This clonotype was observed a few times. This chain connects TRBV20-1 to TRBJ2-5; D is tentatively TRBD1 or TRBD2 (6 bases each). The CDR3 is 15 amino acids. The V gene's germline CDR1 is DFQATT and CDR2 SNEGSKA (reference sequence). V dropped 5 bases and J dropped 5 bases, with 21 bases sitting between them. CDR3 protein: CSAGRGTSQGETQYF. CDR3 DNA sequence: TGCAGTGCTGGTAGGGGAACTAGCCAGGGGGAGACCCAGTACTTC.